This T cell receptor (beta chain) was recorded in a study of beta chain features in type 1 diabetes. Findings of the study overall: Among patients with Type 1 diabetes, TCRB CDR3s were moderately but significantly shorter in every one of the four CD4+ subsets. The study notes PCR might favor shorter templates equally in patients and controls.

Germline CDR1 is MDHEN and CDR2 is SYDVKM. V lost 2 bases and J lost 1, with 8 bases in between. This CDR3 contains 14 residues. Every bit of the isolated RNA underwent reverse transcription, so sequencing read expressed TCRB transcripts. Generated by immunoSEQ multiplex PCR, the TCRdb table keeps only in-frame clones and is missing some. Of 300,000 to 350,000 clones in the sample, around 9% are singletons; the top ten hold 1%. This clone was detected a few times. Its target is not known. Sorting based on CD45RO/CCR7/CD25/CD127/CD95/CD27 separated CD4+ naive, central memory, regulatory and stem cell-like memory cells. Each population that was sorted was more than 95% pure.

J is TRBJ2-5 and V is TRBV28, with D perhaps matching TRBD2 (6 bases). The specimen was central memory CD4+ T cells from blood. The TCR sequence derives from a man in his thirties or forties with type 1 diabetes. The CDR3 spells CASSLRDFQETQYF. CDR3 DNA: TGTGCCAGCAGTTTAAGGGACTTCCAAGAGACCCAGTACTTC.